This T cell receptor beta chain was found in a study of OX40 agonist ivuxolimab in advanced cancers. Study background: Ivuxolimab, an antibody acting as an agonist of OX40 (CD134), was used to treat patients. A mean age of approximately 64 years, range 23 to 79, was recorded, and more than 80% were male. Checkpoint inhibitors had been given previously to approximately 40% of patients.

TCRdb's copy holds only in-frame clones and misses some; the assay was immunoSEQ multiplex PCR. The top ten clones hold 4.5% to 5% of a sample with approximately 70,000 clones, around 90% of them seen once. Points on this clone: Its antigen remains unidentified.

Study results and limitations: At doses 0.1 to 3.0 mg/kg, CD4+ and CD8+ clones expanded.

The clonotype comes from an adult with an advanced solid tumor such as melanoma, head and neck, liver or kidney cancer. This specimen was CD4+ or CD8+ T cells sorted from blood, taken in a trial of the OX40 agonist ivuxolimab.

Here the CDR3 reads CATGRTGGTGELFF. The CDR3 DNA follows: TGTGCCACGGGTCGAACAGGGGGGACCGGGGAGCTGTTTTTT. The chain joins TRBV19 to TRBJ2-2, with 8 bases that match TRBD1. Looked up from germline, CDR1 is LNHDA and CDR2 is SQIVND (reference sequence). The trim removed 10 bases at V and 5 bases at J, leaving 9 bases unmatched. The CDR3 has 14 residues. Using reference TRBV19 and TRBJ2-2 for the parts outside the CDR3, the full variable domain is DGGITQSPKYLFRKEGQNVTLSCEQNLNHDAMYWYRQDPGQGLRLIYYSQIVNDFQKGDIAEGYSVSREKKESFPLTVTSAQKNPTAFYLCATGRTGGTGELFFGEGSRLTVL.